This TCR beta chain was captured in a study of blood T cell repertoires in COVID-19. Overall study context: COVID-19 samples collected from the United States, Italy and Spain covered acute and convalescent phases. T cells, B-cell-depleted T cells, or PBMCs supplied cDNA or gDNA.

In its sample, this clone was seen a few times. In the source study's methods: Nucleated cell counts were estimated from reference gene primer amplification. Sequenced by immunoSEQ multiplex PCR; TCRdb stores in-frame clones only, minus some. Clone size and V and J calls were adopted from that table, with D and trimming inferred from the DNA. The sample records more than 250,000 clones, more than 85% being singletons. The CDR3 is 13 amino acids. Germline assignment: CDR1 SNHLY and CDR2 FYNNEI. The germline V and J ends were trimmed by 1 base and 2 bases, with 6 bases remaining between them. The rearrangement uses TRBV2 and TRBJ2-7; tentative D call: TRBD2 (5 bases). This receptor was obtained from a man between 18 and 29 years old with active or convalescent COVID-19. The sample comprised peripheral blood. CDR3 protein: CASSEGGAYEQYF. The CDR3 region has the DNA TGTGCCAGCAGTGAAGGGGGAGCCTACGAGCAGTACTTC.